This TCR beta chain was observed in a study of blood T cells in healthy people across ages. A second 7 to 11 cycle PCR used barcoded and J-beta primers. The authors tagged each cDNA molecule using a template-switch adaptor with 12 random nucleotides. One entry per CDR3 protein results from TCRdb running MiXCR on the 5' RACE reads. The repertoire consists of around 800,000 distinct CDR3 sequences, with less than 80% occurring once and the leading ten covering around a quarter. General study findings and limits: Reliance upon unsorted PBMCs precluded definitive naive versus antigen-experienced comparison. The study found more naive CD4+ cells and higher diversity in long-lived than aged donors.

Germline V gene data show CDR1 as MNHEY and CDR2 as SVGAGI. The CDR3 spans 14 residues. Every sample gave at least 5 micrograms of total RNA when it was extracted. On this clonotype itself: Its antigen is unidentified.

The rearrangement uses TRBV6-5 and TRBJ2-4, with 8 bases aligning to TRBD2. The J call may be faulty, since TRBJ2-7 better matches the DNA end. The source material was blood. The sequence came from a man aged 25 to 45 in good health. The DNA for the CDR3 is TGTGCCAGCAGTTACACGAGCGGGGGCCACGAGCAGTACTTC. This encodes CASSYTSGGHEQYF.